Below are 26 T cell receptor beta chains sequenced from a single sample in a study of T-cell reconstitution after alpha-beta-depleted transplantation in children. The TCRbeta library was prepared with unique molecular identifiers. TCRdb fed the PCR reads into MiXCR, producing one record per CDR3 protein. The repertoire has some 830,000 distinct CDR3 sequences, under 20% of them found once; the top ten carry roughly 5%. The sample here was PBMCs, mostly from graft donor cells, taken 360 days after TCRalphabeta/CD19-depleted stem cell transplant. These receptors all come from a male patient under 18 who had a stem cell transplant for acute lymphoblastic leukemia, so the T cells may come from the graft donor.

At least ten counts were recorded for this clonotype. This chain uses TRBV20-1 with TRBJ2-5; 10 bases are shared with TRBD2. Germline values: CDR1 DFQATT, CDR2 SNEGSKA (reference sequence). CDR3 length equals 16 residues. The trim removed 0 bases at V and 5 bases at J, leaving 9 bases unmatched. The CDR3 DNA sequence: TGCAGTGCTAGAGATTGGACTAGCGGCCCTACGGAGACCCAGTACTTC. This encodes CSARDWTSGPTETQYF.

The chain employs TRBV5-6 and TRBJ2-5, with TRBD1 matching 10 bases. From germline, CDR1 is SGHDT and CDR2 YYEEEE. The CDR3 has 15 residues. Trimming took 7 bases from V and 2 from J; bases not matched to a gene: 8. In DNA form, the CDR3 reads TGTGCCAGCGCCTCGGACAGGGGGGCTCAAGAGACCCAGTACTTC. This codes for CASASDRGAQETQYF.

This clonotype was seen a handful of times. Compared with germline, one end of the junction differs, possibly owing to a read error. CDR3 sequence reads: CASTEGVTGHSNTGELFF. In DNA, the CDR3 is TGTGCCAGCACTGAAGGGGTCACGGGACACTCGAACACCGGGGAGCTGTTTTTT. J is TRBJ2-2 and V is TRBV25-1; maybe TRBD1 (6 bases). The CDR3 covers 18 residues. CDR1 and CDR2 from the germline V gene are MGHDK and SYGVNS. Full variable domain (remainder filled in from reference TRBV25-1 and TRBJ2-2): EADIYQTPRYLVIGTGKKITLECSQTMGHDKMYWYQQDPGMELHLIHYSYGVNSTEKGDLSSESTVSRIRTEHFPLTLESARPSHTSQYLCASTEGVTGHSNTGELFFGEGSRLTVL.

The V gene is TRBV20-1, the J gene TRBJ1-2, with D maybe TRBD1 (5 bases). The CDR3 totals 15 residues. The germline V gene has CDR1 DFQATT and CDR2 SNEGSKA (reference sequence). The V end lost 0 bases, the J end lost 4 bases, and 15 bases lay between the germline ends. The chain's CDR3 is CSARDRNQGRYGYTF. In DNA form, the CDR3 reads TGCAGTGCTAGAGATAGGAACCAGGGACGCTATGGCTACACCTTC.

This chain links TRBV28 with TRBJ2-4; 7 bases agree with TRBD1. Losses at the gene ends were 7 bases for V and 0 bases for J; bases not matched to a gene: 9. The length of the CDR3 is 16 residues. The germline CDR1 and CDR2 sequences are MDHEN and SYDVKM. The CDR3 region is CASTSPGQIAKNIQYF. The CDR3 DNA is TGTGCCAGCACCTCCCCGGGACAGATAGCCAAAAACATTCAGTACTTC.

This clonotype showed up many times. This sequence joins TRBV10-3 and TRBJ2-7; D unclear. The V and J ends lost 0 bases and 4 bases respectively, with 4 bases between them. Per the germline V gene, CDR1 is ENHRY and CDR2 is SYGVKD. This CDR3 has 12 amino acids. CDR3 protein: CAISESGYEQYF. CDR3 bases: TGTGCCATCAGTGAGTCGGGGTACGAGCAGTACTTC.

This clonotype was picked up a small number of times. The rearrangement joins TRBV18 to TRBJ2-1; TRBD2 matches 12 bases. V trimming: 5 bases; J trimming: 3 bases; junction bases outside the gene matches: 5. Germline V gene data show CDR1 as KGHSH and CDR2 as LQKENI. CDR3 length: 16 amino acids. CDR3 DNA sequence: TGTGCCAGCTCATCTAGCGGGAGGGCCCTCTACAATGAGCAGTTCTTC. Protein: CASSSSGRALYNEQFF.

The J gene is TRBJ2-3, the V gene TRBV5-1; TRBD1 aligns across 9 bases. The germline CDR1 and CDR2 sequences are SGHRS and YFSETQ. The CDR3 has 17 residues. The V segment lost 0 bases and the J segment 0 bases; nucleotides outside the gene matches: 5. The CDR3 loop is CASSLGDRVRSTDTQYF. CDR3 DNA: TGCGCCAGCAGCTTGGGGGACAGGGTACGAAGCACAGATACGCAGTATTTT.

This clonotype was counted many times. This sequence joins TRBV2 and TRBJ1-2, with D unresolved. Per germline, CDR1 SNHLY and CDR2 FYNNEI. V gave up 6 bases and J gave up 2 bases, with 10 bases separating them. This CDR3 is 13 amino acids long. The CDR3 region has the DNA TGTGCCAGCAGGGACGGCGTAAACTATGGCTACACCTTC. As protein: CASRDGVNYGYTF.

This clonotype was seen only a few times. The rearrangement joins TRBV5-1 to TRBJ2-7; TRBD2 aligns across 10 bases. Trimming took 2 bases from V and 2 from J; bases not matched to a gene: 10. The CDR3 covers 17 residues. Germline assignment: CDR1 SGHRS and CDR2 YFSETQ. CDR3 loop: CASSLLTSGLSAYEQYF. CDR3 coding DNA: TGCGCCAGCAGCTTATTGACTAGCGGGCTTTCTGCCTACGAGCAGTACTTC.

The CDR3 spells CASSYRTVVWVQETQYF. Written as DNA, the CDR3 is TGTGCCAGCAGTTACCGAACAGTGGTTTGGGTCCAAGAGACCCAGTACTTC. This sequence joins TRBV6-5 and TRBJ2-5; D not certain. The CDR3 length is 17 residues. The V gene lost 2 bases and the J gene lost 1 base, with 17 bases spanning the gap. Germline V CDR1 and CDR2: MNHEY, SVGAGI.

The genes are TRBV7-9 and TRBJ2-5; 12 bases fit TRBD2. Germline lookup yields CDR1 SEHNR and CDR2 FQNEAQ (reference sequence). Germline trimming cut 6 bases from V and 4 bases from J; bases unmatched to any gene: 12. The CDR3 loop spans 17 amino acids. CDR3 coding DNA: TGTGCCAGCAGGGCACCCTTGACTAGCGGGAGAGGAGAGACCCAGTACTTC. Protein product: CASRAPLTSGRGETQYF.

The table lists this clonotype with many counts. V usage is TRBV7-3 and J usage is TRBJ2-7; D not certain. Trimming stripped 5 bases from V and 3 bases from J, with 17 bases between. The CDR3 is made up of 15 amino acids. Germline V gene lookup returns CDR1 SGHTA and CDR2 FQGTGA. CDR3 DNA: TGTGCCAGCAGCCCACAACCGGGCCAGTACTACGAGCAGTACTTC. The encoded protein is CASSPQPGQYYEQYF.

This clonotype has a handful of counts. V is TRBV27 and J is TRBJ2-7; D not resolved. The CDR3 spans 14 residues. V was pared by 0 bases and J by 4 bases, with 10 bases between. Per germline, CDR1 MNHEY and CDR2 SMNVEV (reference sequence). For the CDR3, the DNA is TGTGCCAGCAGTTTATCGAGTGCTATGTACGAGCAGTACTTC. Encoded protein: CASSLSSAMYEQYF.

In its sample, this clonotype was seen many times. This chain links TRBV2 with TRBJ2-1; TRBD2 matches at 9 bases. Germline V gene sequence: CDR1 SNHLY, CDR2 FYNNEI. This CDR3 contains 15 residues. V shed 7 bases, J shed 4 bases, and the junction held 8 bases outside the gene matches. CDR3 protein: CASIGLAGMYNEQFF. The CDR3 DNA follows: TGTGCCAGCATCGGGCTAGCGGGAATGTACAATGAGCAGTTCTTC.

The sample holds a few counts of this clonotype. The chain recombines TRBV18 with TRBJ1-1; no clear D. Germline V gives CDR1 KGHSH, CDR2 LQKENI. This CDR3 contains 12 residues. Between the trimmed V and J ends, which lost 6 bases and 6 bases, there was a span of 11 bases. The DNA for the CDR3 is TGTGCCAGCTCGCTACCTCTCGCTGAAGCTTTCTTT. This codes for CASSLPLAEAFF.

This clonotype was recorded a few times. V is TRBV19 and J is TRBJ2-7, with TRBD2 matching 12 bases. CDR1 LNHDA and CDR2 SQIVND come from the germline V gene (reference sequence). V lost 7 bases, J lost 1 base, and 5 bases stayed unmatched. The CDR3 has 15 amino acids. The CDR3 region is CASTGGLAGSYEQYF. The CDR3 nucleotides are TGTGCCAGTACAGGGGGACTAGCGGGTTCCTACGAGCAGTACTTC.

This clonotype has only a few counts. This chain connects TRBV12-3 or TRBV12-4 to TRBJ2-6; possible D gene TRBD1, 5 bases. With 2 bases removed from V and 4 bases from J, the gap between germline ends came to 9 bases. There are 15 residues in the CDR3. The CDR3 nucleotides are TGTGCCAGCAGTTTAATCAGGGCCGGGGCCAACGTCCTGACTTTC. This encodes CASSLIRAGANVLTF.

This clonotype has ten or more counts. J is TRBJ2-1 and V is TRBV29-1; 11 bases agree with TRBD2. This CDR3 spans 15 amino acids. CDR1 and CDR2 (germline): SQVTM, ANQGSEA. Losses at the gene ends were 6 bases for V and 4 bases for J; bases not matched to a gene: 8. The CDR3 here is CSVATGTSGYNEQFF. The CDR3 DNA reads TGCAGCGTGGCGACCGGGACTAGCGGTTACAATGAGCAGTTCTTC.

The chain combines TRBV28 with TRBJ1-2; a weak D match, TRBD1 (5 bases). CDR3 size: 13 residues. Germline CDR1 and CDR2: MDHEN and SYDVKM. V lost 3 bases and J 4 bases, leaving 9 bases between the germline ends. DNA for the CDR3: TGTGCCAGCAGTTTCGACAGCCCCTATGGCTACACCTTC. The encoded protein is CASSFDSPYGYTF.

The chain links TRBV20-1 to TRBJ2-5; perhaps TRBD2 as D (5 bases). The CDR3 runs 13 residues. In germline, CDR1 is DFQATT, CDR2 SNEGSKA (reference sequence). The V and J ends lost 6 bases and 3 bases respectively, with 14 bases between them. The CDR3 sequence: CSAMSSGKETQYF. CDR3 bases: TGCAGTGCCATGAGCTCGGGGAAAGAGACCCAGTACTTC.

The chain couples TRBV5-1 to TRBJ2-1; TRBD2 matches 9 bases. The CDR3 totals 15 residues. The germline V gene has CDR1 SGHRS and CDR2 YFSETQ. The V gene end was trimmed by 1 base and the J gene end by 7 bases; junction bases not matched to a gene: 6. CDR3 residues: CASSLLAGDANEQFF. In DNA form, the CDR3 reads TGCGCCAGCAGCTTGTTAGCGGGAGACGCGAATGAGCAGTTCTTC.

This clonotype was counted a few times. The chain joins TRBV5-1 to TRBJ2-3; TRBD1 aligns across 8 bases. Trimming at V came to 2 bases and at J to 3 bases, leaving 8 bases not matched to a gene. The CDR3 extends over 16 amino acids. In germline, CDR1 is SGHRS, CDR2 YFSETQ. CDR3 in DNA: TGCGCCAGCAGCTTACAGACAGGGGTAGGGACAGATACGCAGTATTTT. Translating gives CASSLQTGVGTDTQYF.

This clonotype came up once. The chain employs TRBV15 and TRBJ2-5; either TRBD1 or TRBD2 may supply D (5 bases each). Germline CDR1 and CDR2: LNHNV and YYDKDF (reference sequence). The CDR3 sequence is 18 residues long. V was pared by 3 bases and J by 0 bases, with 20 bases between. The CDR3 region is CATSRFGGYADNQETQYF. The DNA of the CDR3 is TGTGCCACCAGCAGGTTTGGCGGGTACGCGGACAACCAAGAGACCCAGTACTTC.

The V gene is TRBV27, the J gene TRBJ2-5; the D gene is possibly TRBD2 (6 bases). This CDR3 is built from 13 residues. Trimming took 6 bases from V and 7 from J, leaving 15 bases between them. Germline CDR1 and CDR2: MNHEY and SMNVEV (reference sequence). The CDR3 protein is CASRRGGESTQYF. The CDR3, as DNA: TGTGCCAGCAGGCGGGGAGGAGAGTCGACCCAGTACTTC.

V usage is TRBV11-2 and J usage is TRBJ2-1, with 12 bases identical to TRBD2. The CDR3 sequence is 18 residues long. From germline, CDR1 is SGHAT and CDR2 FQNNGV. J gave up 6 bases and V 5 bases, and 14 bases lay outside the gene matches. CDR3 in amino acids: CASSPRLITSGGPNEQFF. The CDR3 DNA follows: TGTGCCAGCAGCCCCCGATTAATCACTAGCGGGGGGCCCAATGAGCAGTTCTTC. The whole variable domain, remainder taken from reference TRBV11-2 and TRBJ2-1, is EAGVAQSPRYKIIEKRQSVAFWCNPISGHATLYWYQQILGQGPKLLIQFQNNGVVDDSQLPKDRFSAERLKGVDSTLKIQPAKLEDSAVYLCASSPRLITSGGPNEQFFGPGTRLTVL.